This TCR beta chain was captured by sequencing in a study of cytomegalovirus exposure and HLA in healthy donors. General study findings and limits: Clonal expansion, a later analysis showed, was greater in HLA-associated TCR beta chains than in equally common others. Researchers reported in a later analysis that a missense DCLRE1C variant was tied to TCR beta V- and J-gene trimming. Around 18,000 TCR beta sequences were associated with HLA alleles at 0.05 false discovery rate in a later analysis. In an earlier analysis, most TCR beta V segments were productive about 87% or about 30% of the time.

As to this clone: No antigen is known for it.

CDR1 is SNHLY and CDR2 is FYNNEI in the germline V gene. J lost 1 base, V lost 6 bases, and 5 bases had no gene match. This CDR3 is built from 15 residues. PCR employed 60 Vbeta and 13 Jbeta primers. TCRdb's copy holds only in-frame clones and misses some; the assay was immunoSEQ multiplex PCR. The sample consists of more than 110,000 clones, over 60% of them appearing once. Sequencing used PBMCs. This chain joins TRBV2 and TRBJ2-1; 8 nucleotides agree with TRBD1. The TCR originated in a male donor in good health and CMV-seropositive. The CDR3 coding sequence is TGTGCCAGCAGGGCAGGGGGCACATCCTACAATGAGCAGTTCTTC. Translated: CASRAGGTSYNEQFF.